Presented here are 32 T cell receptor beta chains from one specimen sequenced in a study of CD8 T cells in Susac syndrome. RNA, at roughly 0.5 to 1 ug, was reverse transcribed with random hexamers. MiXCR, applied by TCRdb to the immunoSEQ multiplex PCR reads, yields one record per CDR3 protein. The table shows about 210,000 distinct CDR3 sequences, with roughly 94% occurring only once. Source material: CD4+ T cells from PBMCs. The receptors were gathered from a human donor in good health.

This clonotype appeared once. V and J are TRBV11-2 and TRBJ1-2, with a tentative D call TRBD1 (5 bases). Trimming took off 0 bases at V and 3 bases at J, with 8 bases between the two ends. Germline CDR1 reads SGHAT; CDR2 reads FQNNGV. The CDR3 covers 14 residues. The CDR3 DNA sequence: TGTGCCAGCAGCTTAGATCGGGACGACTATGGCTACACCTTC. Translating gives CASSLDRDDYGYTF.

This chain connects TRBV24-1 to TRBJ2-1; no definite D call. Trimming cost V 3 bases and J 5 bases, with 13 bases left between them. This CDR3 region has 15 residues. Germline CDR1 reads KGHDR; CDR2 reads SFDVKD. CDR3 DNA sequence: TGTGCCACCAGTGATCCGGCCTCTCCTAACAATGAGCAGTTCTTC. Translated: CATSDPASPNNEQFF.

CDR3 coding DNA: TGTGCCAGCAGCTTGGCTAGCGGGAGTCTCGTAGATACGCAGTATTTT. Protein product: CASSLASGSLVDTQYF. The chain has TRBV5-4 and TRBJ2-3; 10 bases are shared with TRBD2. Germline-derived CDR1 and CDR2 are SGHNT and YYREEE (reference sequence). The CDR3 is 16 amino acids. V was clipped by 0 bases and J by 5 bases; unmatched bases: 6.

The V call is TRBV7-3, the J call TRBJ1-2; TRBD1 might be the D (5 bases). Per the germline V gene, CDR1 is SGHTA and CDR2 is FQGTGA. V gave up 4 bases and J gave up 6 bases, with 12 bases separating them. The CDR3 length is 13 residues. The CDR3: CASSSTDTDGYTF. Written as DNA, the CDR3 is TGTGCCAGCAGCTCCACGGACACGGATGGCTACACCTTC.

The CDR3 loop reads CASSRMVTPAYEQYF. The CDR3 nucleotides read TGTGCCAGCAGCCGGATGGTCACCCCCGCTTACGAGCAGTACTTC. This sequence joins TRBV12-3 or TRBV12-4 and TRBJ2-7; D uncertain. V lost 6 bases, J lost 4 bases, and 19 bases lay in between. The CDR3 is 15 residues long.

V usage is TRBV5-1 and J usage is TRBJ2-7; tentatively, D is TRBD1 or TRBD2 (5 bases each). The CDR3 sequence is 16 residues long. Germline-derived CDR1 and CDR2 are SGHRS and YFSETQ. V lost 2 bases to trimming and J lost 0 bases, with 15 bases between them. CDR3 sequence reads: CASSLRSGAYSYEQYV. The CDR3 DNA sequence: TGCGCCAGCAGCTTACGGTCCGGGGCCTACTCCTACGAGCAGTACGTC.

The chain is built from TRBV6-1 and TRBJ2-1, with unresolved D. Germline V lookup: CDR1 MNHNS, CDR2 SASEGT. The CDR3 is 15 residues long. Deletions cut 1 base from V and 1 base from J, with 8 bases between. The CDR3 nucleotides read TGTGCCAGCAGTGAAGTTTGGGGTTCCTACAATGAGCAGTTCTTC. It translates to CASSEVWGSYNEQFF.

The rearrangement links TRBV14 to TRBJ1-2; D unclear. V dropped 1 base and J dropped 13 bases, with 19 bases sitting between them. This CDR3 has 14 residues. Germline V gene data show CDR1 as SGHDN and CDR2 as FVKESK. The CDR3, as DNA: TGTGCCAGCAGCCAAGTCGAACAGCCCCTCGGAGGCACCTTC. This codes for CASSQVEQPLGGTF.

V and J are TRBV29-1 and TRBJ1-1; tentative D call: TRBD1 (5 bases). The CDR3 consists of 13 residues. Trimming took off 4 bases at V and 0 bases at J, with 9 bases between the two ends. In germline, CDR1 is SQVTM, CDR2 ANQGSEA. The CDR3 coding sequence is TGCAGCGTTGGGACACAAATGAACACTGAAGCTTTCTTT. Its protein is CSVGTQMNTEAFF.

The CDR3: CSARGGDTEAFF. The DNA for the CDR3 is TGCAGTGCTAGAGGGGGCGACACTGAAGCTTTCTTT. This rearrangement joins TRBV20-1 to TRBJ1-1, with a tentative D call TRBD1 (5 bases). The V end lost 1 base, the J end lost 3 bases, and 6 bases lay between the germline ends. The germline V gene encodes CDR1 DFQATT and CDR2 SNEGSKA (reference sequence). The CDR3 consists of 12 residues.

The chain is built from TRBV20-1 and TRBJ2-7, with D unresolved. Germline-derived CDR1 and CDR2 are DFQATT and SNEGSKA (reference sequence). The CDR3 consists of 12 residues. V was pared by 5 bases and J by 2 bases, with 10 bases between. The CDR3 here is CSASDTAYEQYF. DNA of the CDR3: TGCAGTGCTTCCGACACTGCCTACGAGCAGTACTTC.

The chain couples TRBV25-1 to TRBJ1-1, with D possibly TRBD1 on 6 matching bases. The V end lost 3 bases, the J end lost 3 bases, and 14 bases lay between the germline ends. Germline V lookup: CDR1 MGHDK, CDR2 SYGVNS. The CDR3 is made up of 15 amino acids. The CDR3 protein is CASSDPGVGDTEAFF. In DNA form, the CDR3 reads TGTGCCAGCAGTGACCCAGGGGTTGGGGACACTGAAGCTTTCTTT.

This chain links TRBV5-1 with TRBJ2-1; D unresolved. This CDR3 has 14 amino acids. The V end was cut by 0 bases, the J end by 5 bases, with 9 bases between. From germline, CDR1 is SGHRS and CDR2 YFSETQ. CDR3 residues: CASSLGGENNEQFF. The CDR3 nucleotides are TGCGCCAGCAGCTTGGGGGGTGAGAACAATGAGCAGTTCTTC.

The chain uses TRBV14 and TRBJ2-3, with TRBD2 as a possible D gene (6 bases). CDR1 SGHDN and CDR2 FVKESK come from the germline V gene. This CDR3 contains 15 residues. Trimming took 3 bases from V and 2 from J, leaving 12 bases between them. Written as DNA, the CDR3 is TGTGCCAGCAGCCAGCCGGGACTGGTCACAGATACGCAGTATTTT. This sequence encodes CASSQPGLVTDTQYF.

The chain has TRBV28 and TRBJ2-5; D remains ambiguous. This CDR3 region has 12 residues. Germline assignment: CDR1 MDHEN and CDR2 SYDVKM. The ends were cut back, 5 bases at V and 9 bases at J, with 13 bases in the middle. DNA for the CDR3: TGTGCCAGCAGTCGCCTCTCGAGTCCCCAGTACTTC. It is translated as CASSRLSSPQYF.

This chain uses TRBV30 with TRBJ1-1; D gene ambiguous. This CDR3 has 14 amino acids. Germline V CDR1 and CDR2: GTSNPN, SVGIG (reference sequence). Trimming took 0 bases from V and 1 from J, leaving 9 bases between them. Written as DNA, the CDR3 is TGTGCCTGGAGTGTTCCTCCTTCGAACACTGAAGCTTTCTTT. Amino acid sequence: CAWSVPPSNTEAFF.

J is TRBJ1-2 and V is TRBV7-2; D not resolved. The CDR3 loop spans 14 amino acids. In germline, CDR1 is SGHTA, CDR2 FQGNSA. Trimming removed 5 bases from V and 0 bases from J, with 10 bases in between. The CDR3 nucleotides read TGTGCCAGCAGCAGTCACCAGGCTAACTATGGCTACACCTTC. It codes for CASSSHQANYGYTF.

In nucleotides, the CDR3 is TGCAGTGCTGATCGACGAGGGGAGACCCAGTACTTC. Protein product: CSADRRGETQYF. The gene calls are TRBV20-1 and TRBJ2-5; possibly TRBD2 for D (5 bases). CDR3 size: 12 residues. Germline-derived CDR1 and CDR2 are DFQATT and SNEGSKA (reference sequence). V gave up 5 bases and J gave up 5 bases, with 12 bases separating them.

This chain links TRBV29-1 with TRBJ2-3; D is unclear. Germline CDR1 and CDR2: SQVTM and ANQGSEA. Trimming removed 4 bases from V and 2 bases from J, with 10 bases in between. The CDR3 runs 13 residues. CDR3 sequence reads: CSVVNSFTDTQYF. CDR3 DNA: TGCAGCGTTGTTAACAGTTTCACAGATACGCAGTATTTT.

The chain carries TRBV5-4 and TRBJ2-3; 7 nucleotides align to TRBD2. Germline V gene lookup returns CDR1 SGHNT and CDR2 YYREEE (reference sequence). This CDR3 comprises 16 residues. V lost 4 bases, J lost 0 bases, and 8 bases stayed unmatched. This CDR3 is CASSTPREGSTDTQYF. CDR3 nucleotide sequence: TGTGCCAGCAGCACCCCCAGGGAGGGGAGCACAGATACGCAGTATTTT. Complete variable domain (other parts from reference TRBV5-4 and TRBJ2-3): ETGVTQSPTHLIKTRGQQVTLRCSSQSGHNTVSWYQQALGQGPQFIFQYYREEENGRGNFPPRFSGLQFPNYSSELNVNALELDDSALYLCASSTPREGSTDTQYFGPGTRLTVL.

The chain joins TRBV5-1 to TRBJ2-1, with 9 bases fitting TRBD2. The V gene end was trimmed by 0 bases and the J gene end by 4 bases; junction bases not matched to a gene: 2. CDR1 is SGHRS, CDR2 YFSETQ, per germline. This CDR3 is built from 15 residues. For the CDR3, the DNA is TGCGCCAGCAGCTTGGTGACTAGCGGATACAATGAGCAGTTCTTC. It encodes CASSLVTSGYNEQFF.

This clonotype was counted a few times. The chain links TRBV4-1 to TRBJ1-1; D may be TRBD1 (6 bases). Trimming stripped 4 bases from V and 5 bases from J, with 11 bases between. This CDR3 has 13 residues. Germline V gives CDR1 MGHRA, CDR2 YSYEKL. CDR3: CASSPSQGTEAFF. CDR3 DNA sequence: TGCGCCAGCAGCCCTAGCCAGGGGACTGAAGCTTTCTTT.

The chain has TRBV25-1 and TRBJ2-7; D is perhaps TRBD2 (5 bases). The CDR3 runs to 12 residues. V lost 4 bases and J lost 3, with 7 bases in between. Germline CDR1 MGHDK, CDR2 SYGVNS. CDR3 bases: TGTGCCAGCAGTGCTAGCTTCTACGAGCAGTACTTC. Protein sequence: CASSASFYEQYF.

The rearrangement joins TRBV20-1 to TRBJ1-2; unclear D gene. This CDR3 contains 15 residues. V lost 3 bases to trimming and J lost 0 bases, with 14 bases between them. CDR1 is DFQATT and CDR2 is SNEGSKA in the germline V gene (reference sequence). The CDR3 loop is CSASEAGGTNYGYTF. Here the CDR3 DNA reads TGCAGTGCTAGTGAGGCAGGAGGAACTAACTATGGCTACACCTTC.

V and J are TRBV6-6 and TRBJ2-7, with D unclear. The CDR3 sequence is 12 residues long. Trimming removed 0 bases at V and 6 bases at J, with 6 bases between. Germline V gene sequence: CDR1 MNHNY, CDR2 SVGAGI (reference sequence). The CDR3 nucleotides are TGTGCCAGCAGTTACTCCACGCCCGAGCAGTACTTC. This translates into CASSYSTPEQYF.

This clonotype appeared once. J is TRBJ2-7 and V is TRBV18, with D uncertain. The CDR3 runs 14 residues. Germline V lookup: CDR1 KGHSH, CDR2 LQKENI. Trimming shortened V by 3 bases and J by 5 bases, and 14 bases separated the two germline ends. CDR3 coding DNA: TGTGCCAGCTCACCCTTTGAGGCAGGCGACGAGCAGTACTTC. Its protein is CASSPFEAGDEQYF.

J is TRBJ2-3 and V is TRBV7-3, with 8 bases that match TRBD2. The germline V gene has CDR1 SGHTA and CDR2 FQGTGA. The junction had 3 bases not matched to a gene; V was cut back by 3 bases and J by 4 bases. The CDR3 runs to 14 residues. The CDR3 spells CASSFGLAADTQYF. The CDR3 DNA follows: TGTGCCAGCAGCTTTGGACTAGCAGCAGATACGCAGTATTTT.

The genes are TRBV20-1 and TRBJ2-4; D not certain. With 6 bases removed from V and 0 bases from J, the gap between germline ends came to 9 bases. There are 13 residues in the CDR3. CDR1 and CDR2 from the germline V gene are DFQATT and SNEGSKA (reference sequence). In nucleotides, the CDR3 is TGCAGTGCCAGCAGGATAGCCAAAAACATTCAGTACTTC. Protein sequence: CSASRIAKNIQYF.

The rearrangement joins TRBV12-3 or TRBV12-4 to TRBJ2-1; 13 nucleotides match TRBD2. The trim removed 6 bases at V and 10 bases at J, leaving 15 bases unmatched. The CDR3 loop spans 17 amino acids. Here the CDR3 reads CASRSHGLAGEFVEQFF. The CDR3 DNA is TGTGCCAGCAGATCTCACGGACTAGCGGGAGAATTCGTCGAGCAGTTCTTC.

V is TRBV23-1 and J is TRBJ1-5, with D maybe TRBD1 (6 bases). TRBV23-1 belongs to the ORF category, with a function that is uncertain. Trimming pared 0 bases from V and 0 bases from J, leaving 12 bases between. This CDR3 contains 17 residues. CDR3 DNA: TGCGCCAGCAGTCAATCTCCGACAGGAGGTAGCAATCAGCCCCAGCATTTT. Residues: CASSQSPTGGSNQPQHF.

This rearrangement joins TRBV29-1 to TRBJ1-5, with 9 bases aligning to TRBD1. V dropped 4 bases and J dropped 5; count of bases not matched to a gene: 6. Germline loops: CDR1 SQVTM, CDR2 ANQGSEA. The CDR3 sequence is 14 residues long. This CDR3 reads CSVVGTGNDQPQHF. For the CDR3, the DNA is TGCAGCGTTGTCGGGACAGGGAACGATCAGCCCCAGCATTTT.

This clonotype was observed once. This chain links TRBV25-1 with TRBJ1-2, with 7 nucleotides matching TRBD1. The CDR3 extends over 13 amino acids. The germline V gene encodes CDR1 MGHDK and CDR2 SYGVNS. The V segment lost 10 bases and the J segment 6 bases; nucleotides outside the gene matches: 11. Here the CDR3 reads CATRQGRTDGYTF. CDR3 nucleotide sequence: TGTGCCACTAGACAGGGTCGGACGGATGGCTACACCTTC.